This entry is about one T cell receptor (beta chain). Its antigen is not identified. This CDR3 region has 13 residues. Per germline, CDR1 LNHDA and CDR2 SQIVND (reference sequence). V was clipped by 5 bases and J by 5 bases; unmatched bases: 5. These data belong to a study of cytomegalovirus exposure and HLA in healthy donors. General study findings and limits: Cytomegalovirus-associated TCR beta chains were listed, numbering over 150. High sensitivity and specificity were reportedly achieved when the classifier diagnosed cytomegalovirus status.

Method: immunoSEQ multiplex PCR; TCRdb's copy keeps in-frame clones and lacks some. The repertoire holds about 83,000 clones, with approximately 96% as singletons. The chain has TRBV19 and TRBJ2-7; 8 nucleotides match TRBD2. The source is a woman aged 18-29 years in good health and CMV-seronegative. The source material was PBMCs. The CDR3, as DNA: TGTGCCAGTAGTTTGGTAGCGGGAAACGAGCAGTACTTC. It yields the protein CASSLVAGNEQYF.